This entry lists 7 T cell receptor beta chains sequenced from one sample in a study of technical replicates of blood from several donors. Produced via immunoSEQ multiplex PCR; TCRdb's table is partial and in-frame only. The repertoire has some 80,000 clones, 95% to 98% of them found once; the top ten carry under 0.3%. The sequencing sample was made of T cells isolated from PBMCs. Source of these receptors: a human donor in good health.

The chain has TRBV27 and TRBJ2-2; a weak D match, TRBD1 (5 bases). V gave up 7 bases and J gave up 1 base, with 13 bases separating them. The length of the CDR3 is 15 residues. CDR1 MNHEY and CDR2 SMNVEV come from the germline V gene (reference sequence). CDR3: CASKPRAENTGELFF. CDR3 DNA sequence: TGTGCCAGCAAACCCAGGGCGGAGAACACCGGGGAGCTGTTTTTT.

The chain couples TRBV7-8 to TRBJ2-7; 8 nucleotides line up with TRBD2. The CDR3 has 14 amino acids. Germline CDR1 and CDR2: SGHVS and FQNEAQ. Trimming cost V 6 bases and J 2 bases; bases outside gene matches: 6. As DNA, the CDR3 is TGTGCCAGCAGGGTAGCGGGATTAACCTACGAGCAGTACTTC. The encoded protein is CASRVAGLTYEQYF.

The chain links TRBV7-2 to TRBJ1-5; 8 bases align to TRBD1. With V trimmed by 1 base and J by 4 bases, 6 bases remained unmatched. The CDR3 covers 16 residues. Germline values: CDR1 SGHTA, CDR2 FQGNSA. In nucleotides, the CDR3 is TGTGCCAGCAGCTTAGAGAGAAGACAGGGGAATCAGCCCCAGCATTTT. Its translation is CASSLERRQGNQPQHF.

The chain links TRBV6-5 to TRBJ1-4; D gene ambiguous. Trimming removed 7 bases at V and 2 bases at J, with 14 bases between. The CDR3 totals 15 residues. From germline, CDR1 is MNHEY and CDR2 SVGAGI. In nucleotides, the CDR3 is TGTGCCAGCACAAGTCGCCTAGTGACTAATGAAAAACTGTTTTTT. This translates into CASTSRLVTNEKLFF.

The V and J genes are TRBV6-5 and TRBJ2-6; TRBD2 agrees at 8 bases. The V gene's germline CDR1 is MNHEY and CDR2 SVGAGI. The CDR3 spans 13 residues. Losses at the gene ends were 4 bases for V and 13 bases for J; bases not matched to a gene: 6. The CDR3 is CASSSGGKWVLTF. Here the CDR3 DNA reads TGTGCCAGCAGTTCGGGGGGGAAATGGGTCCTGACTTTC.

The sample holds one count of this clone. This chain connects TRBV5-4 to TRBJ2-7; maybe TRBD1 (5 bases). Germline CDR1 SGHNT, CDR2 YYREEE (reference sequence). V lost 4 bases to trimming and J lost 2 bases, with 16 bases between them. CDR3 size: 15 residues. For the CDR3, the DNA is TGTGCCAGCAGCGACCCCAGGGTTTGGCCCTACGAGCAGTACTTC. This sequence encodes CASSDPRVWPYEQYF.

This chain joins TRBV28 and TRBJ1-1; 11 bases match TRBD1. In germline, CDR1 is MDHEN, CDR2 SYDVKM. There are 15 residues in the CDR3. V lost 5 bases to trimming and J lost 5 bases; unmatched junction nucleotides: 7. Here the CDR3 reads CASSGVGQGGTEAFF. CDR3 nucleotide sequence: TGTGCCAGCAGTGGGGTGGGACAGGGGGGGACTGAAGCTTTCTTT.